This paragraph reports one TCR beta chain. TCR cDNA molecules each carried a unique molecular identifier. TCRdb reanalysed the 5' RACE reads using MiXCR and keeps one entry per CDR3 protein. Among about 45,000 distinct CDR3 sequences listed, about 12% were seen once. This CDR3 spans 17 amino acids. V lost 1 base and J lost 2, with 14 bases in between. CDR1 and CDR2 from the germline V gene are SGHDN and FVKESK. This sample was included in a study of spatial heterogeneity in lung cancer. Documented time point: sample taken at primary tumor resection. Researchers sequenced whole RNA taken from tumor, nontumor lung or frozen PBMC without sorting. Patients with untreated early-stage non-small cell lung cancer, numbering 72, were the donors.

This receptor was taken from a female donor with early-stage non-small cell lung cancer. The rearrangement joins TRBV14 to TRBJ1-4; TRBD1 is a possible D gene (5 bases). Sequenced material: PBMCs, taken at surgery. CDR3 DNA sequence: TGTGCCAGCAGCCAAGTCCCGGTCCGACAGACTAATGAAAAACTGTTTTTT. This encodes CASSQVPVRQTNEKLFF. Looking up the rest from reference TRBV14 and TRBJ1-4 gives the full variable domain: EAGVTQFPSHSVIEKGQTVTLRCDPISGHDNLYWYRRVMGKEIKFLLHFVKESKQDESGMPNNRFLAERTGGTYSTLKVQPAELEDSGVYFCASSQVPVRQTNEKLFFGSGTQLSVL.